This record looks at one T cell receptor (beta chain) sequence and its context. The data stem from a study of blood T cell repertoires in COVID-19. Germline CDR1 reads SGHRS; CDR2 reads YFSETQ. J lost 2 bases, V lost 0 bases, and 7 bases had no gene match. The CDR3 is 16 amino acids. Here immunoSEQ multiplex PCR was the method, and the copy in TCRdb shows in-frame clones only, minus some. This sample has more than 150,000 clones, with about 88% found just once. This chain joins TRBV5-1 and TRBJ2-5; 7 bases align to TRBD2. Sequencing was carried out using peripheral blood. This TCR was recovered from a man aged 40-50 years with active or convalescent COVID-19. The CDR3 DNA is TGCGCCAGCAGCTTGGTCGGGAGGCCCCCACAAGAGACCCAGTACTTC. This codes for CASSLVGRPPQETQYF.